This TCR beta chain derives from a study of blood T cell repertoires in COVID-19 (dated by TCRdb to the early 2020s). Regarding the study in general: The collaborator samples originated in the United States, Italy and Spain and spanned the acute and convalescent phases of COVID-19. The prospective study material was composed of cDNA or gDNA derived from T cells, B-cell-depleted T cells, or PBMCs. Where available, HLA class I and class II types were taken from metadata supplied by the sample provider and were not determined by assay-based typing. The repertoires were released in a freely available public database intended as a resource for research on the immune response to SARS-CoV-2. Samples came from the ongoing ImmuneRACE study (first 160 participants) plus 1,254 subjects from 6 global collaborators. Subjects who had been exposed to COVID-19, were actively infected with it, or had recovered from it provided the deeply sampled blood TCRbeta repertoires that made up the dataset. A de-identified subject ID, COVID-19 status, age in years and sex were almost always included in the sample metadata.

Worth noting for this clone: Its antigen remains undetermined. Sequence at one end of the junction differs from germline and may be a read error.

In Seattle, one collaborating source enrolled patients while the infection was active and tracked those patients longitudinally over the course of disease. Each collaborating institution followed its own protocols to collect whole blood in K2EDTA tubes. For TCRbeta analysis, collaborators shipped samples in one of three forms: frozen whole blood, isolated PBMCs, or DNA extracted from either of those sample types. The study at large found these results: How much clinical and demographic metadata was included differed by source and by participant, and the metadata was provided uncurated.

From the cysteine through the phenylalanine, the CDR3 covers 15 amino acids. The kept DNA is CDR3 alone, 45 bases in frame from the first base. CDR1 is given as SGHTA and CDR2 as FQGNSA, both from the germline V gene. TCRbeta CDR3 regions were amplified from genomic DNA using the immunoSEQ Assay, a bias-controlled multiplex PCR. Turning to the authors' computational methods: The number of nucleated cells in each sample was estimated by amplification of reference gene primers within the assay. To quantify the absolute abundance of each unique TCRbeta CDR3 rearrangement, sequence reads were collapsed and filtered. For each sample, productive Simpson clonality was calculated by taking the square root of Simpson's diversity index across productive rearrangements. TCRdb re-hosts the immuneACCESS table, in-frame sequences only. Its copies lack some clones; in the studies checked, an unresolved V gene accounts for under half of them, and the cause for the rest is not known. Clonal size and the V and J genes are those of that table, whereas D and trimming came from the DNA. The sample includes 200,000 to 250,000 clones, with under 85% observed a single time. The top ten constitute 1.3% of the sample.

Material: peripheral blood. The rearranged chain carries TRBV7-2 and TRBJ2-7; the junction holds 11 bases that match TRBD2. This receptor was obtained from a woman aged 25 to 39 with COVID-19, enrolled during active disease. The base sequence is TGTGCCAGCAGCGTAGCGGGGGGGCCCTCCTACGAGCAGTACTTC. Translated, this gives CASSVAGGPSYEQYF.